These 3 T cell receptor beta chains originate from one sample sequenced in a study of blood T cells in healthy people across ages. With a J-beta primer mix and a sample-barcoded 5' primer, a second PCR ran about 7 to 12 cycles. MiXCR, run by TCRdb on the 5' RACE reads, gives a single entry per CDR3 protein. The repertoire includes 450,000 to 700,000 distinct CDR3 sequences, 27% of them detected once, and less than 20% sits in the top ten. The sequenced material came from blood. Every receptor here comes from a woman in her seventies in good health.

The chain recombines TRBV6-1 with TRBJ2-7; tentative D call: TRBD1 (5 bases). The CDR3 contains 14 residues. V was cut by 1 base and J by 1 base, with 8 bases left in between. Germline lookup yields CDR1 MNHNS and CDR2 SASEGT. The CDR3 DNA follows: TGTGCCAGCAGTGAAGTCGACAGTTCCTACGAGCAGTACTTC. This translates into CASSEVDSSYEQYF.

The chain couples TRBV7-9 to TRBJ2-3; D not resolved. This CDR3 spans 9 amino acids. Germline CDR1 and CDR2: SEHNR and FQNEAQ (reference sequence). The V and J ends lost 8 bases and 6 bases respectively, with 3 bases between them. The CDR3 protein is CASEDTQYF. The CDR3 DNA sequence: TGTGCCAGCGAGGATACGCAGTATTTT. Complete variable domain (other parts from reference TRBV7-9 and TRBJ2-3): DTGVSQNPRHKITKRGQNVTFRCDPISEHNRLYWYRQTLGQGPEFLTYFQNEAQLEKSRLLSDRFSAERPKGSFSTLEIQRTEQGDSAMYLCASEDTQYFGPGTRLTVL.

This chain connects TRBV7-2 to TRBJ2-3; 8 bases are a match to TRBD2. Germline assignment: CDR1 SGHTA and CDR2 FQGNSA. The CDR3 totals 15 residues. V was clipped by 4 bases and J by 1 base; unmatched bases: 4. CDR3 loop: CASSYSGGRTDTQYF. The CDR3 region has the DNA TGTGCCAGCAGCTACTCGGGGGGGCGCACAGATACGCAGTATTTT. The complete variable domain, with remaining parts taken from reference TRBV7-2 and TRBJ2-3, reads GAGVSQSPSNKVTEKGKDVELRCDPISGHTALYWYRQSLGQGLEFLIYFQGNSAPDKSGLPSDRFSAERTGGSVSTLTIQRTQQEDSAVYLCASSYSGGRTDTQYFGPGTRLTVL.